A single sample gave rise to the 18 T cell receptor beta chains below, sequenced in a study of cytomegalovirus exposure and HLA in healthy donors. 13 Jbeta primers and 60 Vbeta primers were used for the PCR. Method: immunoSEQ multiplex PCR; TCRdb's copy keeps in-frame clones and lacks some. The sample lists under 130,000 clones; more than 75% were seen once. Sequencing input: PBMCs. These receptors were taken from a woman between 18 and 29 years old in good health and CMV-seropositive.

The CDR3: CASSFKGHNSPLHF. The CDR3 region has the DNA TGTGCCAGCAGTTTTAAGGGGCACAATTCACCCCTCCACTTT. The chain carries TRBV27 and TRBJ1-6, with D perhaps TRBD1 (5 bases). Looked up from germline, CDR1 is MNHEY and CDR2 is SMNVEV (reference sequence). CDR3 size: 14 residues. The germline V and J ends were trimmed by 3 bases and 7 bases, with 10 bases remaining between them.

The chain recombines TRBV18 with TRBJ1-4; D gene unclear. This CDR3 comprises 14 residues. Germline CDR1 is KGHSH and CDR2 is LQKENI. The germline V and J ends were trimmed by 0 bases and 6 bases, with 8 bases remaining between them. In DNA form, the CDR3 reads TGTGCCAGCTCACCACCGATCGGGGATGAAAAACTGTTTTTT. Translation gives CASSPPIGDEKLFF.

This clone is a singleton in its sample. The V and J genes are TRBV4-1 and TRBJ1-2, with no clear D. The germline V gene has CDR1 MGHRA and CDR2 YSYEKL. The CDR3 extends over 14 amino acids. V was trimmed by 0 bases and J by 3 bases, leaving 8 bases between them. The CDR3 is CASSQELEDYGYTF. In nucleotides, the CDR3 is TGCGCCAGCAGCCAAGAGCTCGAGGACTATGGCTACACCTTC.

The gene calls are TRBV15 and TRBJ2-7, with 10 positions matching TRBD1. The CDR3 contains 14 residues. CDR1 and CDR2 (germline): LNHNV, YYDKDF (reference sequence). V was clipped by 9 bases and J by 2 bases; unmatched bases: 7. The CDR3: CATSRDRGTYEQYF. The CDR3 DNA follows: TGTGCCACATCCCGGGACAGGGGTACCTACGAGCAGTACTTC.

The rearrangement links TRBV27 to TRBJ2-7, with D possibly matching TRBD1 (7 bases). This CDR3 has 15 amino acids. Trimming left V 6 bases short and J 2 bases short, with 17 bases between. Germline CDR1 is MNHEY and CDR2 is SMNVEV (reference sequence). The CDR3 loop reads CASSPRRDSPYEQYF. The CDR3 nucleotides are TGTGCCAGCAGCCCCAGGCGGGACAGTCCCTACGAGCAGTACTTC.

This chain uses TRBV18 with TRBJ1-4, with D unclear. Trimming took 6 bases from V and 4 from J, leaving 3 bases between them. This CDR3 is 11 amino acids long. CDR1 is KGHSH and CDR2 is LQKENI in the germline V gene. CDR3 coding DNA: TGTGCCAGCTCGCGTAATGAAAAACTGTTTTTT. This sequence encodes CASSRNEKLFF.

J is TRBJ1-3 and V is TRBV5-1; 9 bases align to TRBD1. The CDR3 has 14 amino acids. The germline V gene encodes CDR1 SGHRS and CDR2 YFSETQ. Trimming took 4 bases from V and 4 from J; bases not matched to a gene: 3. CDR3 region: CASSIQGAGNTIYF. In DNA, the CDR3 is TGCGCCAGCAGCATACAGGGGGCCGGAAACACCATATATTTT.

The chain carries TRBV11-2 and TRBJ2-5; possible D gene TRBD2, 5 bases. The CDR3 totals 15 residues. Germline loops: CDR1 SGHAT, CDR2 FQNNGV. Trimming pared 1 base from V and 2 bases from J, leaving 11 bases between. This CDR3 reads CASSLAPGLQETQYF. CDR3 sequence (DNA): TGTGCCAGCAGCTTAGCGCCGGGGTTACAAGAGACCCAGTACTTC. The variable domain in full, with the rest retrieved from reference TRBV11-2 and TRBJ2-5, is EAGVAQSPRYKIIEKRQSVAFWCNPISGHATLYWYQQILGQGPKLLIQFQNNGVVDDSQLPKDRFSAERLKGVDSTLKIQPAKLEDSAVYLCASSLAPGLQETQYFGPGTRLLVL.

The gene calls are TRBV5-1 and TRBJ1-1, with D possibly TRBD1 on 6 matching bases. The CDR3 extends over 15 amino acids. Germline V gives CDR1 SGHRS, CDR2 YFSETQ. The V end lost 4 bases, the J end lost 6 bases, and 19 bases lay between the germline ends. The CDR3 DNA reads as TGCGCCAGCAGCAGACCACCCCAGGGGCGGCCTGAAGCTTTCTTT. Translation gives CASSRPPQGRPEAFF.

The CDR3 loop reads CASSAHREQFF. The CDR3 region has the DNA TGTGCCAGCAGCGCCCACAGGGAGCAGTTCTTC. This chain joins TRBV9 and TRBJ2-1; TRBD1 might be the D (5 bases). The CDR3 is made up of 11 amino acids. Deletions cut 3 bases from V and 10 bases from J, with 8 bases between. Germline V CDR1 and CDR2: SGDLS, YYNGEE.

The chain has TRBV5-1 and TRBJ1-1, with 10 bases aligning to TRBD1. Per germline, CDR1 SGHRS and CDR2 YFSETQ. The CDR3 loop spans 14 amino acids. V was clipped by 5 bases and J by 7 bases; unmatched bases: 8. The CDR3 sequence is CASSAGQGNNEAFF. CDR3 sequence (DNA): TGCGCCAGCAGTGCGGGACAGGGGAATAATGAAGCTTTCTTT.

The chain links TRBV9 to TRBJ1-1; 7 bases are shared with TRBD1. V shed 3 bases, J shed 3 bases, and the junction held 8 bases outside the gene matches. This CDR3 is built from 15 residues. Germline V CDR1 and CDR2: SGDLS, YYNGEE. CDR3 loop: CASSDPSGQDTEAFF. CDR3 DNA sequence: TGTGCCAGCAGCGATCCATCAGGACAGGACACTGAAGCTTTCTTT.

The chain uses TRBV11-3 and TRBJ2-7, with a possible D match to TRBD2 (6 bases). The CDR3 length is 15 residues. The germline V and J ends were trimmed by 1 base and 0 bases, with 10 bases remaining between them. Germline CDR1 reads SGHNT; CDR2 reads YENEEA. The DNA of the CDR3 is TGTGCCAGCAGCTTAGGTGGAGGGACCTCCTACGAGCAGTACTTC. It is translated as CASSLGGGTSYEQYF.

The chain joins TRBV7-9 to TRBJ2-1; D is possibly TRBD2 (6 bases). V was shortened by 6 bases and J by 15 bases, with 15 bases between the two germline ends. The CDR3 runs 11 residues. CDR1 SEHNR and CDR2 FQNEAQ come from the germline V gene (reference sequence). The CDR3 spells CASRGGAPWFF. The CDR3 DNA reads as TGTGCCAGCAGGGGCGGGGCCCCCTGGTTCTTC.

The V gene is TRBV27, the J gene TRBJ2-7; 8 nucleotides agree with TRBD2. This CDR3 comprises 14 residues. V dropped 3 bases and J dropped 6; count of bases not matched to a gene: 7. Germline values: CDR1 MNHEY, CDR2 SMNVEV (reference sequence). CDR3 region: CASSFSGAGFEQYF. The CDR3 DNA is TGTGCCAGCAGTTTTAGCGGGGCGGGTTTCGAGCAGTACTTC.

V gene TRBV6-6 combines with J gene TRBJ1-1, with 9 bases matching TRBD1. J gave up 6 bases and V 4 bases, and 12 bases lay outside the gene matches. In germline, CDR1 is MNHNY, CDR2 SVGAGI (reference sequence). The CDR3 is 16 amino acids. CDR3 residues: CASSSAGTGGVSEAFF. The CDR3 DNA reads TGTGCCAGCAGTTCCGCCGGAACAGGGGGCGTATCTGAAGCTTTCTTT.

The DNA for the CDR3 is TGTGCCAGCGGGGAAAGACAGGGACAACCCTACGAGCAGTACTTC. Translating it yields CASGERQGQPYEQYF. V usage is TRBV5-4 and J usage is TRBJ2-7; 7 nucleotides agree with TRBD1. This CDR3 has 15 residues. With V trimmed by 7 bases and J by 2 bases, 12 bases remained unmatched. The germline CDR1 and CDR2 sequences are SGHNT and YYREEE (reference sequence).

Comment on this clone: A read error may account for a junction end that differs from germline. V usage is TRBV7-7 and J usage is TRBJ2-5; a possible D gene is TRBD2 (6 bases). The germline V gene has CDR1 SSHAT and CDR2 FNYEAQ (reference sequence). The CDR3 is 15 amino acids. In DNA form, the CDR3 reads TGTGCTAGCAGCTTAGTTCGCGGGGTACAAGAGACCCAGTACTTC. Protein product: CASSLVRGVQETQYF.